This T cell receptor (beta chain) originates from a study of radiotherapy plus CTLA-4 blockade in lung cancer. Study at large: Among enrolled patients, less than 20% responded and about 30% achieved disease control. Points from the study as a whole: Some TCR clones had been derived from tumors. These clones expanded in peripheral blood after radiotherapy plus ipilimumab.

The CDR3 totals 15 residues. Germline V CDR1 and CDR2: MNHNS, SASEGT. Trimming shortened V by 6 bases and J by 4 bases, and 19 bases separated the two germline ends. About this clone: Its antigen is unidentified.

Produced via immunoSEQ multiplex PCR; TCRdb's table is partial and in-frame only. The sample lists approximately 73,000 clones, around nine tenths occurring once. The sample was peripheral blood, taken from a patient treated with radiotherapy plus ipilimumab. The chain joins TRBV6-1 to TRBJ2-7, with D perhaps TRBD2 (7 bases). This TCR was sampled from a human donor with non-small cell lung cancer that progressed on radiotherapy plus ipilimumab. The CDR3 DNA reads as TGTGCCAGCAGCCTCGGTTGGAGGGGGGGGTACGAGCAGTACTTC. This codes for CASSLGWRGGYEQYF.